A selection of T cell receptor beta chains follows, all from one sample in a study of blood T cell repertoires in COVID-19. Generated by immunoSEQ multiplex PCR, the TCRdb table keeps only in-frame clones and is missing some. The data hold some 45,000 clones, with roughly 93% observed a single time. The source material was peripheral blood. The receptor source for this set is a man aged 60-69 years with COVID-19, enrolled during active disease. Both conserved end residues are part of each CDR3. A D gene is named only where the DNA matches it firmly. Some rows have no size entry. The others give once, few or many, or a class for an expanded clone.

clone size | J gene | V gene | D gene | CDR3 protein | CDR3 DNA
NA | TRBJ1-1 | TRBV5-1 | TRBD1 | CASSSMDRGGNTEAFF | TGCGCCAGCAGCTCGATGGACAGGGGAGGGAATACTGAAGCTTTCTTT
once | TRBJ2-3 | TRBV5-1 | TRBD2 | CASSLTSGNTDTQYF | TGCGCCAGCAGCTTGACTAGCGGGAACACAGATACGCAGTATTTT
NA | TRBJ1-4 | TRBV5-1 | NA | CASSLEWGRAEKLFF | TGCGCCAGCAGCTTGGAATGGGGCAGAGCTGAAAAACTGTTTTTT
NA | TRBJ1-5 | TRBV6-2/TRBV6-3 | TRBD1 | CASSYGTERLSPQHF | TGTGCCAGCAGTTACGGGACAGAGAGGTTATCGCCCCAGCATTTT
NA | TRBJ2-1 | TRBV19 | NA | CASSIRGGSYNEQFF | TGTGCCAGTAGTATAAGGGGGGGTTCCTACAATGAGCAGTTCTTC
NA | TRBJ1-2 | TRBV6-5 | NA | CASSYSNRARYGYTF | TGTGCCAGCAGTTACTCGAACAGGGCTAGGTATGGCTACACCTTC
NA | TRBJ1-1 | TRBV24-1 | NA | CATQDKGTEAFF | TGTGCCACCCAGGACAAGGGCACTGAAGCTTTCTTT
NA | TRBJ2-1 | TRBV2 | TRBD2 | CAIRDYLNNEQFF | TGTGCCATCAGGGACTATTTAAACAATGAGCAGTTCTTC
NA | TRBJ2-1 | TRBV7-2 | NA | CASSLFSRGSSYNEQFF | TGTGCCAGCAGCTTATTTTCCCGAGGGAGCTCCTACAATGAGCAGTTCTTC
NA | TRBJ1-6 | TRBV30 | NA | CAWEGAYYNSPLHF | TGTGCCTGGGAAGGGGCTTACTATAATTCACCCCTCCACTTT
NA | TRBJ1-2 | TRBV12-3/TRBV12-4 | TRBD1 | CASSPGTGGYTF | TGTGCCAGCAGTCCCGGGACAGGGGGCTACACCTTC
NA | TRBJ1-5 | TRBV6-6 | NA | CASSSQSNQPQHF | TGTGCCAGCAGTTCACAGAGCAATCAGCCCCAGCATTTT
NA | TRBJ1-1 | TRBV7-3 | TRBD1 | CASSFQGGEAFF | TGTGCCAGCAGCTTTCAGGGGGGTGAAGCTTTCTTT
NA | TRBJ1-2 | TRBV7-9 | NA | CASSLDPDYGYTF | TGTGCCAGCAGCTTAGATCCAGACTATGGCTACACCTTC
NA | TRBJ2-3 | TRBV12-3/TRBV12-4 | NA | CASRPGARNTQYF | TGTGCCAGCAGGCCGGGAGCTCGGAATACGCAGTATTTT
NA | TRBJ1-3 | TRBV7-2 | NA | CASSQQISGNTIYF | TGTGCCAGCAGCCAACAGATCTCTGGAAACACCATATATTTT
NA | TRBJ2-5 | TRBV5-4 | TRBD2 | CASSSGGVPQTQYF | TGTGCCAGCAGCAGCGGGGGGGTCCCGCAGACCCAGTACTTC
NA | TRBJ1-1 | TRBV28 | NA | CASRRRSAWDTEAFF | TGTGCCAGCAGGCGTAGGAGCGCATGGGACACTGAAGCTTTCTTT
NA | TRBJ1-4 | TRBV11-1 | TRBD1 | CASSLDRGSKLFF | TGTGCCAGCAGCTTGGACAGGGGAAGTAAACTGTTTTTT
NA | TRBJ1-5 | TRBV30 | NA | CAWSSGDWVPQHF | TGTGCCTGGAGTTCCGGGGATTGGGTGCCCCAGCATTTT
NA | TRBJ1-1 | TRBV5-1 | NA | CASSLPGENTEAFF | TGCGCCAGCAGCTTACCCGGGGAGAACACTGAAGCTTTCTTT
NA | TRBJ2-7 | TRBV7-9 | NA | CASSLATYYEQYF | TGTGCCAGCAGCTTAGCCACCTACTACGAGCAGTACTTC
NA | TRBJ1-2 | TRBV28 | NA | CASSLSTGYYGYTF | TGTGCCAGCAGTTTATCGACAGGCTACTATGGCTACACCTTC
NA | TRBJ2-1 | TRBV11-2 | NA | CASSLAEGGYNEQFF | TGTGCCAGCAGCTTAGCGGAGGGAGGTTACAATGAGCAGTTCTTC
once | TRBJ1-4 | TRBV27 | TRBD1 | CASSDAGTGNEKLFF | TGTGCCAGCAGTGACGCCGGGACAGGGAATGAAAAACTGTTTTTT
NA | TRBJ1-2 | TRBV28 | TRBD1 | CASSMTGASYGYTF | TGTGCCAGCAGTATGACAGGGGCTTCCTATGGCTACACCTTC
NA | TRBJ1-1 | TRBV6-5 | NA | CASSWTEMNTEAFF | TGTGCCAGCAGCTGGACAGAGATGAACACTGAAGCTTTCTTT
NA | TRBJ1-6 | TRBV5-5 | TRBD1 | CASSSEIRQGRAYNSPLHF | TGTGCCAGCAGCTCCGAGATCCGACAGGGGCGGGCCTATAATTCACCCCTCCACTTT
NA | TRBJ1-1 | TRBV2 | TRBD1 | CASSRQGTDTEAFF | TGTGCCAGCAGTCGACAGGGTACGGACACTGAAGCTTTCTTT
NA | TRBJ2-1 | TRBV3-1/TRBV3-2 | NA | CASSQEGAGYNEQFF | TGTGCCAGCAGCCAAGAGGGGGCAGGGTACAATGAGCAGTTCTTC
NA | TRBJ2-5 | TRBV3-1/TRBV3-2 | NA | CASSPLAPISSETQYF | TGTGCCAGCAGCCCGCTGGCTCCCATTTCTTCTGAGACCCAGTACTTC
NA | TRBJ1-1 | TRBV10-3 | NA | CAISEETAEAFF | TGTGCCATCAGTGAAGAAACAGCTGAAGCTTTCTTT
NA | TRBJ1-5 | TRBV20-1 | NA | CSASEGGLGNQPQHF | TGCAGTGCTAGTGAGGGGGGGTTGGGCAATCAGCCCCAGCATTTT
NA | TRBJ1-1 | TRBV18 | NA | CASSPDRVTHTEAFF | TGTGCCAGCTCACCCGACAGAGTAACCCACACTGAAGCTTTCTTT
NA | TRBJ1-1 | TRBV18 | NA | CASSPGGLNTEAFF | TGTGCCAGCTCACCCGGGGGGCTGAACACTGAAGCTTTCTTT
once | TRBJ1-1 | TRBV5-1 | NA | CASSWQGPTEAFF | TGCGCCAGCAGCTGGCAGGGGCCGACTGAAGCTTTCTTT
few | TRBJ2-7 | TRBV7-8 | NA | CASSLAQGGEQYF | TGTGCCAGCAGCTTAGCTCAGGGCGGCGAGCAGTACTTC
NA | TRBJ1-1 | TRBV28 | NA | CASSLAGVGTTEAFF | TGTGCCAGCAGTCTCGCAGGGGTGGGGACCACTGAAGCTTTCTTT
NA | TRBJ1-2 | TRBV3-1/TRBV3-2 | NA | CASSQVSYGYTF | TGTGCCAGCAGCCAAGTTAGCTATGGCTACACCTTC
NA | TRBJ2-2 | TRBV6-7 | TRBD1 | CASSYSGSFRGTGELFF | TGTGCCAGCAGTTACTCGGGGAGTTTCAGGGGGACCGGGGAGCTGTTTTTT
NA | TRBJ2-2 | TRBV10-3 | TRBD1 | CAIRTTGARNSGGELFF | TGTGCCATCAGGACGACAGGGGCTCGTAATAGTGGCGGGGAGCTGTTTTTT
NA | TRBJ1-5 | TRBV19 | TRBD1 | CASTPRDRGRNQPQHF | TGTGCCAGTACCCCCCGGGACAGGGGTCGCAATCAGCCCCAGCATTTT
NA | TRBJ2-7 | TRBV6-6 | NA | CASSPRGANAAYEQYF | TGTGCCAGCAGTCCCCGGGGGGCAAACGCGGCCTACGAGCAGTACTTC
NA | TRBJ1-5 | TRBV6-6 | TRBD1 | CASRTVTGGRQPQHF | TGTGCCAGCCGAACCGTCACAGGGGGCCGACAGCCCCAGCATTTT
NA | TRBJ1-5 | TRBV6-6 | TRBD1 | CASRPQDRSNQPQHF | TGTGCCAGCAGACCCCAGGACAGGAGCAATCAGCCCCAGCATTTT
NA | TRBJ2-1 | TRBV7-3 | TRBD1 | CASSLPGQGANEQFF | TGTGCCAGCAGCCTACCGGGACAGGGGGCGAATGAGCAGTTCTTC
NA | TRBJ1-2 | TRBV28 | TRBD1 | CASDPTGQGNYGYTF | TGTGCCAGTGATCCGACGGGACAGGGCAACTATGGCTACACCTTC
NA | TRBJ2-2 | TRBV4-2 | TRBD2 | CASSQEGLLAGVTGELFF | TGTGCCAGCAGCCAAGAAGGTTTACTAGCGGGAGTCACCGGGGAGCTGTTTTTT
once | TRBJ1-2 | TRBV29-1 | TRBD1 | CSVEGQGADGYTF | TGCAGCGTTGAAGGACAGGGGGCCGATGGCTACACCTTC
NA | TRBJ1-2 | TRBV5-5 | NA | CASSLAGGSPYGYTF | TGTGCCAGCAGCTTGGCCGGGGGGAGCCCCTATGGCTACACCTTC
NA | TRBJ2-1 | TRBV18 | TRBD1 | CASSSGQGVYNEQFF | TGTGCCAGCTCATCGGGACAGGGAGTTTACAATGAGCAGTTCTTC
NA | TRBJ2-2 | TRBV15 | NA | CATSRDRTGELFF | TGTGCCACCAGCAGAGATCGGACCGGGGAGCTGTTTTTT
NA | TRBJ1-2 | TRBV30 | NA | CAWSVRGQGYTF | TGTGCCTGGAGTGTACGCGGGCAGGGCTACACCTTC
NA | TRBJ1-1 | TRBV4-3 | TRBD1 | CASSQGSRGQHNTEAFF | TGCGCCAGCAGCCAAGGCAGTCGGGGACAGCATAACACTGAAGCTTTCTTT
once | TRBJ2-1 | TRBV4-3 | TRBD2 | CASSQARGLGTQTSYNEQFF | TGCGCCAGCAGCCAAGCCCGGGGACTAGGGACCCAGACCTCCTACAATGAGCAGTTCTTC
NA | TRBJ2-5 | TRBV9 | TRBD2 | CASSVAEGREGRSETQYF | TGTGCCAGCAGCGTAGCGGAGGGGCGGGAGGGCCGATCGGAGACCCAGTACTTC
NA | TRBJ1-5 | TRBV4-1 | TRBD1 | CASSGDRDQPQHF | TGCGCCAGCAGCGGGGACAGGGACCAGCCCCAGCATTTT
NA | TRBJ1-4 | TRBV15 | TRBD1 | CATSTFGTEGYEKLFF | TGTGCCACCAGCACCTTCGGGACAGAAGGCTATGAAAAACTGTTTTTT
NA | TRBJ2-7 | TRBV10-3 | NA | CAISVGGARTYEQYF | TGTGCCATCAGTGTCGGGGGTGCAAGGACCTACGAGCAGTACTTC